Included here is one TCR beta chain sequence, with context. Its antigen remains undetermined. From each donor, a roughly 2.6 ml peripheral blood sample was collected into PAXgene tubes and stored at -80 degrees C. Without T cell sorting, total RNA was isolated from whole blood using the PAXgene blood miRNA kit on an automated QIAcube. Peripheral blood from monozygotic twin pairs, either concordant or discordant for inflammatory bowel disease, underwent deep TCRalpha and TCRbeta repertoire profiling that used unique molecular barcoding. Smoking habits were recorded for all twin pairs, with individuals classified as current, former or never smokers. The data were taken from a study of monozygotic twins with inflammatory bowel disease (dated by TCRdb to between 2018 and 2020). General notes on the study: A total of 28 monozygotic twin pairs were included in the full study, comprising nine German pairs (four IBD-concordant, five IBD-discordant) and 19 IBD-discordant Danish pairs. Each individual had, on average, about 151 000 unique TCRalpha sequences and 181 000 unique TCRbeta sequences available for analysis. Disease-associated traits were sought mainly through comparisons between IBD patients and their genetically identical healthy co-twins within discordant pairs. Overall study results and their limits: Because patients received different immunosuppressive treatments, the repertoires may have picked up extra background noise and variability between individuals. Compared with healthy twins, IBD patients had fewer clonotypes in common with other individuals, a difference most pronounced in patients showing signs of disease activity. The results gave no support for a single strong signal or clonotype linked to IBD. Concordant and discordant twins showed no difference in repertoire similarity, possibly because of limited statistical power. Measured by the inverse Simpson index, TCRbeta repertoire diversity was lower in IBD patients than in their healthy co-twins. The analysis was unable to tell apart different T cell subtypes.

The library relied on 5' RACE. Each TCR library was prepared from 3,000 to 4,500 ng of total RNA. For each sample, cDNA synthesis with SMARTScribe reverse transcriptase was split into eight separate reactions. During cDNA synthesis, unique molecular identifiers containing a 6-nucleotide sample barcode were introduced by template switching. TCRalpha and TCRbeta cDNA was amplified by two nested PCRs of approximately 17 and 9 cycles, with bead purification after each PCR. Before amplification, the cDNA was treated with uracil DNA-glycosylase and purified using the QIAquick PCR purification kit. In the second PCR, Illumina TruSeq-compatible adapters and sample-specific barcodes were added. Library quality and concentration were assessed using TapeStation and Qubit, and 5 ng of each library was pooled. Sequencing of pooled libraries was carried out on an Illumina HiSeq2500 single-index Rapid Run using 2 x 100 bp reads and custom sequencing primers. Concerning the study's data processing: UMI-based consensus assembly with MiGEC version 1.2.6 was used to correct PCR and sequencing errors. MiXCR version 2.1.1 handled V(D)J alignment, clonotype assembly and CDR3 extraction. Gene usage, clonotype sharing and MAIT/NKT TCR abundance were normalised by analysing the top 1000, 10 000 and 20 000 clonotypes per sample. Diversity was computed as the inverse Simpson index with the vegan R package after downsampling to 27 000 UMIs. Paired Mann-Whitney U tests were applied to discordant twin pairs, and Benjamini-Hochberg correction was used for multiple testing. Through TCRdb reprocessing, the reads give one entry per CDR3 protein sequence; DNA is omitted. TCRdb, not the original authors, processed these V and J calls. This sample's records show over 110,000 distinct CDR3 sequences. The biggest ten clones account for roughly 2.5% of the sample.

The germline V gene (reference sequence) gives CDR1 as LNHDA and CDR2 as SQIVND. Taken from cysteine to phenylalanine, the CDR3 has 13 residues. No coding sequence is recorded. Sequenced input: blood. This chain joins TRBV19 to TRBJ1-1. This TCR came from a human donor with ulcerative colitis or Crohn's disease, or a healthy co-twin of an affected twin (not recorded which). This receptor has the CDR3 CASRTERNTEAFF.